This TCR beta chain was captured in a study of blood T cell repertoires in COVID-19. In germline, CDR1 is SGHVS, CDR2 FQNEAQ. Trimming left V 5 bases short and J 5 bases short, with 12 bases between. CDR3 size: 14 residues. Sequencing used immunoSEQ multiplex PCR; TCRdb keeps in-frame clones, though not all of them. The data hold 150,000 to 200,000 clones, with over 80% observed a single time. Participants were aged roughly 18 to 100 years from around 26 US areas. Clinical history as reported by participants underpinned cohort assignment. Cohort 3 donors were reported recovered after two negative PCRs, clearance, or symptom resolution.

This chain connects TRBV7-8 to TRBJ2-2; maybe TRBD2 (5 bases). The material sequenced was PBMCs or T cells enriched from blood (not recorded which). This TCR was recovered from a woman aged 60-70 years who had recovered from COVID-19. CDR3: CASSALRATGELFF. Written as DNA, the CDR3 is TGTGCCAGCAGCGCGTTGAGGGCTACCGGGGAGCTGTTTTTT.